The 27 T cell receptor beta chains presented below share a single source sample, sequenced in a study of Graves' ophthalmopathy and Graves' hyperthyroidism. RNA transcripts served as template for amplifying TCR beta CDR3 sequences. First-round RT-PCR employed HTBI primers, with a second-round multiplex PCR after it. Each CDR3 protein gets one entry after TCRdb re-called the multiplex PCR reads with MiXCR. Of under 350,000 distinct CDR3 sequences in the sample, roughly 16% are singletons; the top ten hold roughly 12%. The material sequenced was peripheral blood. The origin of the receptors is an adult man with Graves' ophthalmopathy.

This clonotype occurred many times. The V gene is TRBV18, the J gene TRBJ2-7; 11 bases align to TRBD2. The CDR3 sequence is 15 residues long. V shed 3 bases, J shed 3 bases, and the junction held 4 bases outside the gene matches. Germline CDR1 KGHSH, CDR2 LQKENI. CDR3 coding DNA: TGTGCCAGCTCACCCGGGACTAGCGGTATCTACGAGCAGTACTTC. It specifies CASSPGTSGIYEQYF.

Many counts were recorded for this clonotype. V usage is TRBV11-2 and J usage is TRBJ1-1, with D perhaps TRBD1 (5 bases). Per germline, CDR1 SGHAT and CDR2 FQNNGV. There are 14 residues in the CDR3. V lost 5 bases and J lost 3, with 13 bases in between. This CDR3 is CASSTQGIYTEAFF. CDR3 nucleotide sequence: TGTGCCAGCAGCACCCAGGGCATCTACACTGAAGCTTTCTTT.

Ten or more counts support this clonotype. The chain carries TRBV30 and TRBJ1-1, with TRBD1 matching over 12 bases. With V trimmed by 0 bases and J by 5 bases, 4 bases remained unmatched. The length of the CDR3 is 15 residues. Germline V gene sequence: CDR1 GTSNPN, CDR2 SVGIG (reference sequence). CDR3 sequence: CAWSVGTGGKTEAFF. The CDR3 region has the DNA TGTGCCTGGAGTGTCGGGACAGGGGGCAAGACTGAAGCTTTCTTT.

Many counts were recorded for this clonotype. The CDR3, as DNA: TGCGCCAGCAGCCAAGGATCGGGGGCGCGTAGGAACACTGAAGCTTTCTTT. The encoded protein is CASSQGSGARRNTEAFF. The V call is TRBV4-3, the J call TRBJ1-1, with a possible D match to TRBD1 (6 bases). The length of the CDR3 is 17 residues. Germline loops: CDR1 LGHNA, CDR2 YSLEER. Trimming pared 1 base from V and 1 base from J, leaving 16 bases between.

The genes are TRBV6-1 and TRBJ2-7, with D perhaps given as TRBD1 or TRBD2 (6 bases each). The CDR3 runs 16 residues. V lost 5 bases to trimming and J lost 0 bases, with 17 bases between them. In germline, CDR1 is MNHNS, CDR2 SASEGT. The CDR3 nucleotides read TGTGCCAGCAGTAGGGGGGCAGGCCTCAGCTCCTACGAGCAGTACTTC. Protein: CASSRGAGLSSYEQYF.

J is TRBJ1-2 and V is TRBV18, with D tentatively TRBD1 (5 bases). This CDR3 has 15 residues. Looked up from germline, CDR1 is KGHSH and CDR2 is LQKENI. Trimming pared 2 bases from V and 4 bases from J, leaving 14 bases between. The CDR3 nucleotides read TGTGCCAGCTCACCAGTGACAGTCAATACCTATGGCTACACCTTC. Residues: CASSPVTVNTYGYTF.

This clonotype has a count of ten or more. The CDR3 DNA follows: TGCGCCAGCAGCCAGGAAGTCGGATATAGCAATCAGCCCCAGCATTTT. It is translated as CASSQEVGYSNQPQHF. This sequence joins TRBV4-3 and TRBJ1-5, with D uncertain. The germline V gene has CDR1 LGHNA and CDR2 YSLEER. The CDR3 totals 16 residues. V shed 3 bases and J shed 0 bases, with 12 bases lying between them.

This clonotype was observed many times. The chain recombines TRBV27 with TRBJ2-7; a weak D match, TRBD1 (6 bases). The CDR3 is 14 amino acids. Between the trimmed V and J ends, which lost 5 bases and 3 bases, there was a span of 14 bases. Germline V gives CDR1 MNHEY, CDR2 SMNVEV (reference sequence). The CDR3 DNA is TGTGCCAGCAGTCTCCGACAGGTGGGCTACGAGCAGTACTTC. It yields the protein CASSLRQVGYEQYF.

The genes are TRBV20-1 and TRBJ2-7; 11 positions agree with TRBD2. V trimming: 7 bases; J trimming: 3 bases; junction bases outside the gene matches: 2. The CDR3 contains 12 residues. CDR1 DFQATT and CDR2 SNEGSKA come from the germline V gene (reference sequence). DNA for the CDR3: TGCAGTGGACTAGCGGGGAACTACGAGCAGTACTTC. Its translation is CSGLAGNYEQYF.

This clonotype has just a few counts. V gene TRBV28 combines with J gene TRBJ2-5; TRBD1 matches at 7 bases. CDR1 is MDHEN, CDR2 SYDVKM, per germline. The CDR3 totals 15 residues. V lost 6 bases to trimming and J lost 1 base; unmatched junction nucleotides: 8. CDR3 residues: CASSRRDSVQETQYF. The DNA of the CDR3 is TGTGCCAGCAGCCGCCGGGACAGCGTCCAAGAGACCCAGTACTTC.

This clonotype occurred many times. V gene TRBV10-3 combines with J gene TRBJ1-3; D is perhaps TRBD1 (5 bases). Trimming removed 10 bases from V and 0 bases from J, with 16 bases in between. The germline CDR1 and CDR2 sequences are ENHRY and SYGVKD. There are 15 residues in the CDR3. DNA of the CDR3: TGTGCCACCGTCCGGGACCCATTCTCTGGAAACACCATATATTTT. Its protein product is CATVRDPFSGNTIYF.

This clonotype showed up many times. The rearrangement joins TRBV20-1 to TRBJ2-7, with D hard to call. The CDR3 is 13 amino acids. Per germline, CDR1 DFQATT and CDR2 SNEGSKA (reference sequence). V was shortened by 1 base and J by 2 bases, with 9 bases between the two germline ends. CDR3 sequence: CSARVDGTYEQYF. The CDR3 DNA reads TGCAGTGCTAGAGTGGACGGTACCTACGAGCAGTACTTC.

This clonotype has a handful of counts. The chain uses TRBV12-3 or TRBV12-4 and TRBJ1-2; perhaps TRBD1 as D (5 bases). This CDR3 contains 15 residues. Trimming stripped 0 bases from V and 4 bases from J, with 12 bases between. CDR3 coding DNA: TGTGCCAGCAGTTTAGCGCCGGGGGATGGCTATGGCTACACCTTC. Translated, it gives CASSLAPGDGYGYTF.

The table lists this clonotype with many counts. The chain employs TRBV6-1 and TRBJ1-5; D is undetermined. The CDR3 has 14 residues. Germline V gene sequence: CDR1 MNHNS, CDR2 SASEGT. The germline V and J ends were trimmed by 4 bases and 3 bases, with 10 bases remaining between them. CDR3 loop: CASSGVAVNQPQHF. DNA for the CDR3: TGTGCCAGCAGTGGTGTGGCAGTCAATCAGCCCCAGCATTTT.

This clonotype was detected many times. The chain links TRBV12-3 or TRBV12-4 to TRBJ2-2; D call uncertain. V lost 5 bases and J lost 0, with 10 bases in between. The CDR3 is 15 amino acids. CDR3 sequence: CASSPSDTNTGELFF. In DNA form, the CDR3 reads TGTGCCAGCAGTCCAAGTGACACGAACACCGGGGAGCTGTTTTTT.

This clonotype was seen a few times. V gene TRBV6-1 combines with J gene TRBJ1-2, with unresolved D. The V end was cut by 6 bases, the J end by 3 bases, with 8 bases between. The CDR3 totals 12 residues. CDR1 MNHNS and CDR2 SASEGT come from the germline V gene. In nucleotides, the CDR3 is TGTGCCAGCAGAGGAGGAGACTATGGCTACACCTTC. Its translation is CASRGGDYGYTF.

In this sample, this clonotype turned up many times. The chain has TRBV27 and TRBJ1-1; TRBD1 might be the D (5 bases). Trimming pared 5 bases from V and 0 bases from J, leaving 19 bases between. CDR1 is MNHEY, CDR2 SMNVEV, per germline (reference sequence). The CDR3 contains 17 residues. Here the CDR3 DNA reads TGTGCCAGCAGTCCCGCTCTCGGAACGGGGCTGAACACTGAAGCTTTCTTT. This sequence encodes CASSPALGTGLNTEAFF.

This clonotype was seen repeatedly, ten times or more. The chain couples TRBV5-5 to TRBJ1-1; D is possibly TRBD1 (6 bases). Germline-derived CDR1 and CDR2 are SGHKS and YYEKEE (reference sequence). Trimming removed 5 bases from V and 5 bases from J, with 13 bases in between. This CDR3 has 13 amino acids. The CDR3 coding sequence is TGTGCCAGCAGGAAGTTCACAGGGACTGAAGCTTTCTTT. This sequence encodes CASRKFTGTEAFF.

This clonotype showed up many times. The chain carries TRBV6-2 or TRBV6-3 and TRBJ1-5; 10 bases align to TRBD1. CDR1 and CDR2 (germline): MNHEY, SVGEGT. CDR3 length: 16 residues. J lost 6 bases, V lost 0 bases, and 5 bases had no gene match. CDR3 DNA: TGTGCCAGCAGTTACTCGAGACAGGGGGCCGCTCAGCCCCAGCATTTT. Protein sequence: CASSYSRQGAAQPQHF.

This clonotype was found many times. This rearrangement joins TRBV15 to TRBJ2-5; D is perhaps TRBD2 (6 bases). The V end lost 4 bases, the J end lost 0 bases, and 12 bases lay between the germline ends. The CDR3 sequence is 15 residues long. Germline V gene sequence: CDR1 LNHNV, CDR2 YYDKDF (reference sequence). The CDR3 sequence is CATSTGGVYQETQYF. The CDR3 DNA follows: TGTGCCACCAGCACAGGCGGGGTGTACCAAGAGACCCAGTACTTC. Together with reference TRBV15 and TRBJ2-5, the CDR3 gives the full variable domain: DAMVIQNPRYQVTQFGKPVTLSCSQTLNHNVMYWYQQKSSQAPKLLFHYYDKDFNNEADTPDNFQSRRPNTSFCFLDIRSPGLGDTAMYLCATSTGGVYQETQYFGPGTRLLVL.

This clonotype has only one observation. It may be a read error: a sequence one base away is much more abundant. This chain joins TRBV19 and TRBJ2-5, with D maybe TRBD1 (5 bases). The CDR3 totals 15 residues. Trimming removed 7 bases at V and 0 bases at J, with 15 bases between. Germline values: CDR1 LNHDA, CDR2 SQIVND (reference sequence). This CDR3 reads CASKLHDRDQETQYF. The CDR3 nucleotides read TGTGCCAGTAAACTCCACGACAGAGACCAAGAGACCCAGTACTTC.

J is TRBJ2-5 and V is TRBV7-8; TRBD2 is a possible D gene (5 bases). V shed 4 bases and J shed 1 base, with 16 bases lying between them. Germline loops: CDR1 SGHVS, CDR2 FQNEAQ. The CDR3 contains 16 residues. The CDR3 loop reads CASSSRGGASQETQYF. The CDR3 nucleotides are TGTGCCAGCAGCTCCCGAGGAGGTGCCTCCCAAGAGACCCAGTACTTC.

Ten or more counts support this clonotype. The chain is built from TRBV15 and TRBJ1-2; tentatively, D is TRBD1 (5 bases). The germline gives CDR1 LNHNV, CDR2 YYDKDF (reference sequence). This CDR3 has 13 amino acids. Trimming removed 4 bases from V and 6 bases from J, with 12 bases in between. Written as DNA, the CDR3 is TGTGCCACCAGCACGAGCAGGGCTGATGGCTACACCTTC. It specifies CATSTSRADGYTF.

This clonotype was observed many times. The rearrangement links TRBV5-1 to TRBJ2-5, with 9 bases aligning to TRBD2. V lost 4 bases to trimming and J lost 2 bases; unmatched junction nucleotides: 9. The CDR3 covers 16 residues. The germline CDR1 and CDR2 sequences are SGHRS and YFSETQ. CDR3 bases: TGCGCCAGCAGCGGTGTCACTAGCGGGCCTCAAGAGACCCAGTACTTC. The encoded protein is CASSGVTSGPQETQYF.

This clonotype was observed at least ten times. This rearrangement joins TRBV2 to TRBJ1-6, with TRBD1 as a possible D gene (5 bases). The V end lost 4 bases, the J end lost 7 bases, and 14 bases lay between the germline ends. The V gene's germline CDR1 is SNHLY and CDR2 FYNNEI. This CDR3 comprises 15 residues. The CDR3 spells CASSVGTPGNSPLHF. CDR3 in DNA: TGTGCCAGCAGTGTTGGGACCCCAGGGAATTCACCCCTCCACTTT.

This clonotype was seen ten or more times. The CDR3 DNA sequence: TGTGCCATCAGTGAACTAGAGCGTCACACCGGGGAGCTGTTTTTT. Translated: CAISELERHTGELFF. The V gene is TRBV10-3, the J gene TRBJ2-2, with D maybe TRBD2 (5 bases). Germline lookup yields CDR1 ENHRY and CDR2 SYGVKD. V lost 3 bases and J 3 bases, leaving 11 bases between the germline ends. This CDR3 has 15 amino acids.

At least ten counts were recorded for this clonotype. The chain couples TRBV20-1 to TRBJ2-5, with 8 nucleotides matching TRBD2. CDR3 length: 14 residues. The V segment lost 3 bases and the J segment 3 bases; nucleotides outside the gene matches: 6. Looked up from germline, CDR1 is DFQATT and CDR2 is SNEGSKA (reference sequence). DNA of the CDR3: TGCAGTGCTAGTCCTAGCGGGCTGAAAGAGACCCAGTACTTC. Residues: CSASPSGLKETQYF.